This TCR beta chain was captured by sequencing in a study of post-analysis software for immune sequencing data. Study summary: Courses of disease covered relapsing-remitting, secondary progressive and progressive-relapsing multiple sclerosis.

V shed 3 bases and J shed 11 bases, with 16 bases lying between them. The CDR3 consists of 13 residues. Germline values: CDR1 SGHTA, CDR2 FQGNSA. As for this clonotype: Its antigen is currently unknown.

Incorporated into the TCR beta cDNA libraries were unique molecular identifiers, which served to reduce PCR and sequencing biases. Yield was around 500,000 cDNA molecules from roughly 0.93 to 9.6 million T cells. Each CDR3 protein gets one entry after TCRdb re-called the PCR reads with MiXCR. The sample shows about 500,000 distinct CDR3 sequences, roughly 45% of them seen only once. Study-level results: With TRBV5-6, TRBV5-1 and TRBV20-1 included, about five TRBV segments were more frequent in patients than in controls. The authors found that F measure strongly co-clustered same-batch samples. Multiple sclerosis patients showed significantly lower normalized Chao1 diversity than controls did.

The receptor's source is a girl aged 5 to 17 with multiple sclerosis. This chain connects TRBV7-2 to TRBJ2-5; D is tentatively TRBD1 or TRBD2 (5 bases each). The sample comprised blood. The DNA of the CDR3 is TGTGCCAGCAGCTTCGGCAGGGCGTGGGAGCAGTACTTC. It is translated as CASSFGRAWEQYF.